The 14 T cell receptor beta chains below all came from one sample that was sequenced in a study of control samples from healthy donors and cancer patients. Some clones are missing from TCRdb's copy, which holds only in-frame ones; the method was immunoSEQ multiplex PCR. Altogether approximately 130,000 clones are present, 89% being singletons, with the ten largest covering roughly 40%. Source material: blood. The receptors come from a man aged 50 or older in good health.

The V gene is TRBV6-6, the J gene TRBJ2-1, with 9 bases that match TRBD1. V dropped 7 bases and J dropped 8; count of bases not matched to a gene: 3. The CDR3 covers 12 residues. CDR1 and CDR2 (germline): MNHNY, SVGAGI (reference sequence). The CDR3 region is CASTDRGYEQFF. CDR3 DNA sequence: TGTGCCAGCACAGACAGGGGGTATGAGCAGTTCTTC.

The CDR3 DNA follows: TGCGCCAGCAGATCTGGGGCGGTGGAGACCCAGTACTTC. Amino acids: CASRSGAVETQYF. This chain connects TRBV5-1 to TRBJ2-5, with D tentatively TRBD1 (5 bases). CDR3 length: 13 amino acids. Per the germline V gene, CDR1 is SGHRS and CDR2 is YFSETQ. The V and J ends lost 5 bases and 5 bases respectively, with 13 bases between them.

This clone was picked up one time. J is TRBJ2-5 and V is TRBV27; D tentatively reads TRBD1 or TRBD2 (5 bases each). Germline V gene sequence: CDR1 MNHEY, CDR2 SMNVEV (reference sequence). The CDR3 extends over 11 amino acids. V lost 7 bases to trimming and J lost 7 bases, with 10 bases between them. The CDR3 coding sequence is TGTGCCAGCATTTTTGGGGGGACCCAGTACTTC. Protein: CASIFGGTQYF.

The chain is built from TRBV10-3 and TRBJ1-6; D gene ambiguous. The V and J ends lost 0 bases and 8 bases respectively, with 11 bases between them. The length of the CDR3 is 15 residues. Germline V lookup: CDR1 ENHRY, CDR2 SYGVKD. The CDR3 protein is CAISESGGGDSPLHF. CDR3 nucleotide sequence: TGTGCCATCAGTGAGTCTGGCGGAGGAGATTCACCCCTCCACTTT.

This sequence joins TRBV6-5 and TRBJ1-1; D unclear. Germline CDR1 and CDR2: MNHEY and SVGAGI. V shed 6 bases and J shed 1 base, with 9 bases lying between them. The CDR3 covers 13 residues. The CDR3 sequence: CASSSRGNTEAFF. CDR3 DNA: TGTGCCAGCAGCTCCAGAGGGAACACTGAAGCTTTCTTT.

The V gene is TRBV5-6, the J gene TRBJ1-2; D is unclear. The V gene lost 4 bases and the J gene lost 7 bases, with 8 bases spanning the gap. CDR1 is SGHDT, CDR2 YYEEEE, per germline. This CDR3 has 11 amino acids. DNA of the CDR3: TGTGCCAGCAGCCCCGGTTTTGGCTACACCTTC. Amino acids: CASSPGFGYTF.

The CDR3 DNA is TGTGCCAGCAGCGTAGCCCTGGGATTAAGCTATGGCTACACCTTC. Translated, it gives CASSVALGLSYGYTF. The chain has TRBV9 and TRBJ1-2; D gene ambiguous. CDR1 SGDLS and CDR2 YYNGEE come from the germline V gene. The CDR3 spans 15 residues. V gave up 0 bases and J gave up 4 bases, with 13 bases separating them. Based on the CDR3 plus reference TRBV9 and TRBJ1-2, the full variable domain is DSGVTQTPKHLITATGQRVTLRCSPRSGDLSVYWYQQSLDQGLQFLIQYYNGEERAKGNILERFSAQQFPDLHSELNLSSLELGDSALYFCASSVALGLSYGYTFGSGTRLTVV.

This CDR3 is CASSQDRGSGNTIYF. The CDR3 region has the DNA TGTGCCAGCAGCCAAGATAGGGGCAGTGGAAACACCATATATTTT. The V gene is TRBV4-2, the J gene TRBJ1-3; TRBD1 might be the D (5 bases). Trimming removed 0 bases at V and 3 bases at J, with 9 bases between. Germline CDR1 reads LGHNA; CDR2 reads YNFKEQ. CDR3 size: 15 residues.

The J gene is TRBJ2-3, the V gene TRBV5-5, with TRBD1 identical over 10 bases. The V gene end was trimmed by 1 base and the J gene end by 2 bases; junction bases not matched to a gene: 7. Per the germline V gene, CDR1 is SGHKS and CDR2 is YYEKEE (reference sequence). The CDR3 consists of 17 residues. As DNA, the CDR3 is TGTGCCAGCAGCTTGTCCCCCGGGACAGGGGTCACAGATACGCAGTATTTT. Encoded protein: CASSLSPGTGVTDTQYF.

This chain joins TRBV11-2 and TRBJ1-2; a weak D match, TRBD1 (6 bases). Looked up from germline, CDR1 is SGHAT and CDR2 is FQNNGV. Trimming removed 4 bases at V and 3 bases at J, with 15 bases between. CDR3 size: 15 residues. CDR3 DNA: TGTGCCAGCAGCTCCCTCAGGGGACCCTACTATGGCTACACCTTC. Amino acid sequence: CASSSLRGPYYGYTF. Drawing the rest from reference TRBV11-2 and TRBJ1-2, the complete variable domain is EAGVAQSPRYKIIEKRQSVAFWCNPISGHATLYWYQQILGQGPKLLIQFQNNGVVDDSQLPKDRFSAERLKGVDSTLKIQPAKLEDSAVYLCASSSLRGPYYGYTFGSGTRLTVV.

This sequence joins TRBV5-1 and TRBJ2-5; TRBD1 matches 9 bases. V shed 3 bases and J 3 bases; nucleotides not matched to a gene: 0. This CDR3 comprises 13 residues. Germline CDR1 SGHRS, CDR2 YFSETQ. The CDR3 sequence: CASSWDREETQYF. DNA of the CDR3: TGCGCCAGCAGCTGGGACAGGGAAGAGACCCAGTACTTC.

The chain carries TRBV30 and TRBJ2-1; D unresolved. The germline gives CDR1 GTSNPN, CDR2 SVGIG (reference sequence). The CDR3 length is 13 residues. V lost 0 bases, J lost 8 bases, and 11 bases lay in between. The DNA of the CDR3 is TGTGCCTGGAGTGTTTGGGTGTGGGATGAGCAGTTCTTC. Its protein product is CAWSVWVWDEQFF.

This clone showed up just once. The chain employs TRBV6-2 or TRBV6-3 and TRBJ2-7; possibly TRBD1 or TRBD2 for D (5 bases each). Per germline, CDR1 MNHEY and CDR2 SVGEGT. V was shortened by 0 bases and J by 4 bases, with 7 bases between the two germline ends. This CDR3 region has 13 residues. The DNA for the CDR3 is TGTGCCAGCAGTTACTCATGGGGGTACGAGCAGTACTTC. Amino acids: CASSYSWGYEQYF.

This clone appeared a single time. The chain joins TRBV7-8 to TRBJ1-2; D is unclear. Trimming shortened V by 1 base and J by 4 bases, and 10 bases separated the two germline ends. The CDR3 extends over 14 amino acids. Germline V CDR1 and CDR2: SGHVS, FQNEAQ. The CDR3 is CASSLGRSLYGYTF. The CDR3 bases are TGTGCCAGCAGCTTAGGCAGAAGCCTCTATGGCTACACCTTC.